One T cell receptor (beta chain) is described in this entry. These data originate in a study of control samples from healthy donors and cancer patients. V lost 7 bases, J lost 4 bases, and 11 bases stayed unmatched. The CDR3 has 15 amino acids. Germline CDR1 reads MNHNY; CDR2 reads SVGAGI (reference sequence). Profiling relied on immunoSEQ multiplex PCR, and the TCRdb table lists in-frame clones only, not all of them. The repertoire holds just under 150,000 clones, with 75% to 95% as singletons. The chain couples TRBV6-6 to TRBJ2-7; 9 bases are a match to TRBD2. Sequencing was carried out using blood. This TCR was recovered from a man aged 30-40 years in good health. The CDR3 sequence is CASTYSRTSVYEQYF. CDR3 sequence (DNA): TGTGCCAGCACCTACTCCAGGACTAGCGTTTACGAGCAGTACTTC.